These T cell receptor beta chains were read from a single sample in a study of cytomegalovirus exposure and HLA in healthy donors. Some clones are missing from TCRdb's copy, which holds only in-frame ones; the method was immunoSEQ multiplex PCR. The sample lists some 90,000 clones, 65% to 80% seen once, with more than 2.5% in the top ten. The source material was PBMCs. The receptor set was obtained from a female donor in good health and CMV-seropositive. Each CDR3 is given with its conserved first and last residue. A D gene is named only where the DNA matches it firmly. The size field is filled for only some rows; it gives once, few, many or a size class.

D gene	V gene	clone size	J gene	CDR3 DNA	CDR3 protein
.	TRBV5-1	.	TRBJ1-1	TGCGCCAGCAGCTTGGGAGTGATGAACACTGAAGCTTTCTTT	CASSLGVMNTEAFF
.	TRBV19	few	TRBJ2-7	TGTGCAAGCTCCCAAGGCTATGGACAGTTCAACGAGCAGTACTTC	CASSQGYGQFNEQYF
TRBD2	TRBV6-5	.	TRBJ2-1	TGTGCCAGCAGCCCTACTAGCGGGAGGGGCTATGAGCAGTTCTTC	CASSPTSGRGYEQFF
TRBD1	TRBV28	.	TRBJ2-7	TGTGCCAGCAGTTTTCGACAGGGTAGGGGGGAGCAGTACTTC	CASSFRQGRGEQYF
.	TRBV30	.	TRBJ2-2	TGTGCCTGGAAAATCGACAGCAACACCGGGGAGCTGTTTTTT	CAWKIDSNTGELFF
TRBD2	TRBV4-2	.	TRBJ2-2	TGTGCCAGCAGCGGCGAAGTAGCGGGGGACAACACCGGGGAGCTGTTTTTT	CASSGEVAGDNTGELFF
TRBD1	TRBV6-8	.	TRBJ1-6	TGTGCCAGCAGTCTGGACAGGAATTCACCCCTCCACTTT	CASSLDRNSPLHF
TRBD1	TRBV28	few	TRBJ1-2	TGTGCCAGCAGTAACGCGGACAGGGGAGGCTACACCTTC	CASSNADRGGYTF
.	TRBV6-4	.	TRBJ1-3	TGTGCCAGCAGTCAGGATCCTGGAAACACCATATATTTT	CASSQDPGNTIYF
TRBD1	TRBV10-3	few	TRBJ1-1	TGTGCCGCGGGGGTAGGTGGACAGGGGGCGGCTGAAGCTTTCTTT	CAAGVGGQGAAEAFF
.	TRBV7-9	.	TRBJ2-2	TGTGCCAGCAGTTCTAGTAGTCGTTCCTGGGCCGGGGAGCTGTTTTTT	CASSSSSRSWAGELFF
TRBD2	TRBV10-3	.	TRBJ2-7	TGTGCCATCAGTGAGACCCCGACTAGCGGGAGGGTCGAGCAGTACTTC	CAISETPTSGRVEQYF
.	TRBV4-1	.	TRBJ1-4	TGCGCCAGCAGCCAAGGAGGGGGGGGTGAAAAACTGTTTTTT	CASSQGGGGEKLFF
.	TRBV4-3	.	TRBJ1-2	TGCGCCAGCAGCCAAGGTGCGGGGCTCGGCTACACCTTC	CASSQGAGLGYTF
.	TRBV29-1	.	TRBJ2-5	TGCAGCGTTGAAGTAGGGGCCCGAGGAGAGACCCAGTACTTC	CSVEVGARGETQYF
TRBD2	TRBV7-6	.	TRBJ2-7	TGTGCCAGCAGCTCTAACCCGACGACTTCGGGGGGGTATGTGCAGTACTTC	CASSSNPTTSGGYVQYF
TRBD1	TRBV18	.	TRBJ2-5	TGTGCCAGCTCGCCAAAAACAGGGGAAGCGGAGACCCAGTACTTC	CASSPKTGEAETQYF
TRBD1	TRBV2	.	TRBJ2-7	TGTGCCAGCAGTGACCCCGGACAGGGACTCTCCTACGAGCAGTACTTC	CASSDPGQGLSYEQYF
.	TRBV10-2	.	TRBJ2-1	TGCGCCAGCACGGCAGCGGCGTACAATGAGCAGTTCTTC	CASTAAAYNEQFF
TRBD2	TRBV7-9	.	TRBJ2-1	TGTGCCAGCAGCCCCTCCCCTACAGCGGGAGGCCTAAGTCAATCCTTCTTC	CASSPSPTAGGLSQSFF
TRBD2	TRBV10-1	.	TRBJ2-1	TGCGCCAGCCGGGGGTCGAGCGGGAAGCAGTTCTTC	CASRGSSGKQFF
TRBD1	TRBV6-1	medium-sized	TRBJ1-5	TGTGCCAGCACCGGAGAGGGGACAGGGGCTCAGCCCCAGCATTTT	CASTGEGTGAQPQHF
TRBD2	TRBV28	.	TRBJ2-1	TGTGCCAGCACGGTGGGACTAGCGGGGAATGAGCAGTTCTTC	CASTVGLAGNEQFF
TRBD2	TRBV6-4	once	TRBJ2-3	TGTGCCAGCAGTGCTACTAGCGGGAACACAGATACGCAGTATTTT	CASSATSGNTDTQYF
.	TRBV18	.	TRBJ1-1	TGTGCCAGCTCACCACGACAGGTTGGGAACACTGAAGCTTTCTTT	CASSPRQVGNTEAFF
TRBD2	TRBV29-1	.	TRBJ2-2	TGCAGCGTCGGGACTAGCGGGTTCGGGAGGACCGGGGAGCTGTTTTTT	CSVGTSGFGRTGELFF
.	TRBV7-8	.	TRBJ1-2	TGTGCCAGCACTCCGGGGGGGGGTGGCTACACCTTC	CASTPGGGGYTF
.	TRBV5-4	.	TRBJ2-5	TGTGCCAGCAGCTTGGGGGGGAGGGGGCAAGAGACCCAGTACTTC	CASSLGGRGQETQYF
.	TRBV5-1	once	TRBJ2-5	TGCGCCAGCAGCTTGGAACAGCCCCAAGAGACCCAGTACTTC	CASSLEQPQETQYF
TRBD2	TRBV19	once	TRBJ2-1	TGTGCCAGTAGTATAGAAACTAGCGATCGGGGGGATGAGCAGTTCTTC	CASSIETSDRGDEQFF
.	TRBV13	.	TRBJ2-7	TGTGCCAGCAGCTTTGGCAGGGGCTACGAGCAGTACTTC	CASSFGRGYEQYF
TRBD2	TRBV4-1	few	TRBJ2-1	TGCGCCAGCAGCAAGAGCGGGGGGGACAATGAGCAGTTCTTC	CASSKSGGDNEQFF
TRBD2	TRBV6-5	few	TRBJ2-5	TGTGCCAGCAGTTACGCCAGCGGGGGGATCGGGACCCAGTACTTC	CASSYASGGIGTQYF
.	TRBV6-1	.	TRBJ1-6	TGTGCCAGCATGTCCCCCGGGAACGTTCATTCACCCCTCCACTTT	CASMSPGNVHSPLHF
.	TRBV9	.	TRBJ1-3	TGTGCCAGCAGCCCCCGCTTCGGTACCGGAAACACCATATATTTT	CASSPRFGTGNTIYF
TRBD1	TRBV9	.	TRBJ1-4	TGTGCCAGCAGCGTAGATTGGGCAGGGGGCGAAAAACTGTTTTTT	CASSVDWAGGEKLFF
.	TRBV27	.	TRBJ2-3	TGTGCCAGCAGTTTACTAGATTCAGATACGCAGTATTTT	CASSLLDSDTQYF
TRBD1	TRBV29-1	.	TRBJ2-7	TGCAGCGTAAGGGACAGAACCTTCTACGAGCAGTACTTC	CSVRDRTFYEQYF
TRBD2	TRBV4-2	.	TRBJ2-3	TGTGCCAGCAGCCTCATGACTAGCGGAGGGGGCACAGATACGCAGTATTTT	CASSLMTSGGGTDTQYF
TRBD1	TRBV28	.	TRBJ1-2	TGTGCCAGCAGAAAACAGGGGGCTAACTATGGCTACACCTTC	CASRKQGANYGYTF
.	TRBV19	.	TRBJ1-5	TGTGCCAGTATCGAGTGGGGCAGCAATCAGCCCCAGCATTTT	CASIEWGSNQPQHF
TRBD2	TRBV29-1	.	TRBJ2-7	TGCAGCGCTGGGGATAGGGCGGGAGCTGAGCAGTACTTC	CSAGDRAGAEQYF
TRBD2	TRBV11-3	few	TRBJ2-1	TGTGCCAGCAGTTTAGGTACTAGCGGGAGGAATGAGCAGTTCTTC	CASSLGTSGRNEQFF
.	TRBV28	.	TRBJ1-4	TGTGCCAGCAGTCCCCATTCGGGGGGGAATGAAAAACTGTTTTTT	CASSPHSGGNEKLFF
TRBD2	TRBV4-2	.	TRBJ2-2	TGTGCCAGCTCATATGGAGAACTAGCGGGAGACCCCGGGGAGCTGTTTTTT	CASSYGELAGDPGELFF
.	TRBV2	few	TRBJ2-5	TGTGCCAGCATGGCCCGAACCCAAGAGACCCAGTACTTC	CASMARTQETQYF
TRBD1	TRBV14	.	TRBJ2-7	TGTGCCAGCAGCCAAGGGAGACAGGGGGCCTACGAGCAGTACTTC	CASSQGRQGAYEQYF
.	TRBV7-2	.	TRBJ2-7	TGTGCCAGCAGCTTAAACAGAAACTACGAGCAGTACTTC	CASSLNRNYEQYF
TRBD2	TRBV4-2	.	TRBJ2-1	TGTGCCAGCAGCCTATCTTTAGCGGGGTCCTACAATGAGCAGTTCTTC	CASSLSLAGSYNEQFF
.	TRBV6-7	.	TRBJ2-3	TGTGCCAGCAGTTACTCGATTGGTGGCGGCTTAGGTACGCAGTATTTT	CASSYSIGGGLGTQYF
.	TRBV11-2	few	TRBJ2-3	TGTGCCAGCAGCTCGACGAGAGGGTTCCCAGATACGCAGTATTTT	CASSSTRGFPDTQYF
TRBD1	TRBV5-4	.	TRBJ1-2	TGTGCCAGCAGGGCCGGGACAGGGATTTATGGCTACACCTTC	CASRAGTGIYGYTF
.	TRBV15	.	TRBJ2-7	TGTGCCACCAGCAGACAGGGCAGCTCCTACGAGCAGTACTTC	CATSRQGSSYEQYF
TRBD1	TRBV6-1	.	TRBJ1-1	TGTGCCAGCCTCGCCCGGGACAGGGACACTGAAGCTTTCTTT	CASLARDRDTEAFF
.	TRBV6-5	.	TRBJ1-5	TGTGCCAGCAGTTACTCGCAGGGTAGCAATCAGCCCCAGCATTTT	CASSYSQGSNQPQHF
.	TRBV28	.	TRBJ2-2	TGTGCCAGCAGTTTAGACAGTGCTAGTGGAACCGGGGAGCTGTTTTTT	CASSLDSASGTGELFF
.	TRBV2	.	TRBJ2-3	TGTGCCAGCCAGCAGGCAGATACGCAGTATTTT	CASQQADTQYF
TRBD1	TRBV11-2	once	TRBJ1-2	TGTGCCAGCAGCCGCAGGGACAGTTATGGCTACACCTTC	CASSRRDSYGYTF
.	TRBV28	few	TRBJ1-3	TGTGCCAGCTGGACAGCGGGAATTACCATATATTTT	CASWTAGITIYF
.	TRBV4-1	.	TRBJ1-5	TGCGCCAGCAGCCAAGACAGGGCAGGTCAGCCCCAGCATTTT	CASSQDRAGQPQHF